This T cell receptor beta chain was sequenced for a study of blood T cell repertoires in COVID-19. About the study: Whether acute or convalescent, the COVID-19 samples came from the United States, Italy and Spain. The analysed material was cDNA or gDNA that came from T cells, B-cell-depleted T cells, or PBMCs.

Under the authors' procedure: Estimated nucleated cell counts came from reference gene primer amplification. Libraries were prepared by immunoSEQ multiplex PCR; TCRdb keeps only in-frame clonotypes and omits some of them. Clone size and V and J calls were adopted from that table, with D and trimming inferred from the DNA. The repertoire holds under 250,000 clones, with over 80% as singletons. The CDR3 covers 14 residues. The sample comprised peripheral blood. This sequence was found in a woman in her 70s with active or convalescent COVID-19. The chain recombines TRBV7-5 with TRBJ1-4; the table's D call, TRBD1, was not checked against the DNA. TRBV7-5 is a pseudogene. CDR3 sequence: CARDRAIANEKLFF. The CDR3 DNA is TGTGCCCGCGACAGGGCAATTGCTAATGAAAAACTGTTTTTT.